The entry below describes one T cell receptor beta chain. This sample is drawn from a study of blood T cell repertoires in COVID-19. Study information: Italy, Spain and the United States were the sources of the convalescent and acute COVID-19 samples. T cells, B-cell-depleted T cells, or PBMCs provided the cDNA or gDNA that served as material.

Original processing methods: Amplification with reference gene primers provided the estimates of nucleated cell counts. TCRdb keeps only in-frame clones here, not all; method: immunoSEQ multiplex PCR. V and J calls and clone size are given by that table; D and trimming were obtained from the DNA. The repertoire has 90,000 to 110,000 clones, just under 90% of them found once; the top ten carry 1.1%. Sequencing input: peripheral blood. This sequence originates from a human donor in a cohort sampled during active COVID-19.

CDR3 amino acids: CASSQAAGVGTEAFF. DNA for the CDR3: TGTGCCAGCAGCCAAGCTGCGGGGGTCGGCACTGAAGCTTTCTTT. The chain couples TRBV3-1 (or the pseudogene TRBV3-2) to TRBJ1-1; D is perhaps TRBD1 (5 bases). V was trimmed by 1 base and J by 4 bases, leaving 13 bases between them. CDR3 length equals 15 residues. The V gene's germline CDR1 is LGHDT and CDR2 YNNKEL (reference sequence).